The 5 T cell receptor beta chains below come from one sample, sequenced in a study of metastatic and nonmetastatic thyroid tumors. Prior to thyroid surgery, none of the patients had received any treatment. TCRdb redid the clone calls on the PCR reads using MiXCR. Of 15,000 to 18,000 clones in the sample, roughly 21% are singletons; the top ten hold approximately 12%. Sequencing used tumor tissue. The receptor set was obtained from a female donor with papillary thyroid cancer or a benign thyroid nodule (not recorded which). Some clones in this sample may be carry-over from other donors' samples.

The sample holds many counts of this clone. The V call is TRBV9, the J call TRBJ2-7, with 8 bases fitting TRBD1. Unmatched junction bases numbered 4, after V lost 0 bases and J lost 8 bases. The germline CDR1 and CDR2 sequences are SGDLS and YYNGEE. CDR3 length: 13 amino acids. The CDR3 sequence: CASSVEQGAQQYF. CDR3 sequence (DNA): TGTGCCAGCAGCGTAGAGCAGGGGGCGCAGCAGTACTTC.

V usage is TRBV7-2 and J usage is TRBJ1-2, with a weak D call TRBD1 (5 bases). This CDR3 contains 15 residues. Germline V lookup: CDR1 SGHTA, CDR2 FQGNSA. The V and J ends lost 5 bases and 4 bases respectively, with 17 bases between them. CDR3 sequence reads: CASSRLAGRGYGYTF. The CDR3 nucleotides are TGTGCCAGCAGCCGTCTTGCAGGGCGCGGCTATGGCTACACCTTC.

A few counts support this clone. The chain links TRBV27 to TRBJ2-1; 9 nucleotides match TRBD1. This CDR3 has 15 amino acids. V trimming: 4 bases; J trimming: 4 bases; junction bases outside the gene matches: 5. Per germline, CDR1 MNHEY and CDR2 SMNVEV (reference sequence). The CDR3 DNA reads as TGTGCCAGCAGTTCACACAGGGGGCAGTACAATGAGCAGTTCTTC. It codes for CASSSHRGQYNEQFF.

The CDR3 region has the DNA TGTGCCAGCAGCTCGAGGGCGTATTCACCCCTCCACTTT. It translates to CASSSRAYSPLHF. The gene calls are TRBV9 and TRBJ1-6; D is unresolved. Germline CDR1 reads SGDLS; CDR2 reads YYNGEE. Trimming removed 4 bases from V and 8 bases from J, with 10 bases in between. The CDR3 spans 13 residues.

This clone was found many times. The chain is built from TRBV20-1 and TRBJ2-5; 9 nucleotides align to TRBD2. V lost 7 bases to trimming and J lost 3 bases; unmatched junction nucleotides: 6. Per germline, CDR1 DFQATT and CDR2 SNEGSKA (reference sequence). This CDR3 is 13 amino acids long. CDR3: CSVALAGKETQYF. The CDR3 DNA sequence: TGCAGTGTCGCACTAGCGGGTAAAGAGACCCAGTACTTC.